This T cell receptor beta chain was obtained from a study of blood T cell repertoires in COVID-19. Whole-study context: T cells, B-cell-depleted T cells, or PBMCs provided the cDNA or gDNA that served as material.

In the original analysis: Amplification of reference gene primers provided the estimated nucleated cell counts. The assay was immunoSEQ multiplex PCR, and TCRdb's table has in-frame clones only and misses some. V, J and clone size were drawn from that table, and D and trimming were deduced from the DNA. The table shows about 410,000 clones, with about 90% occurring only once. This clone came up a few times. Cohort assignment relied on participant-reported clinical history. CDR1 is MNHEY, CDR2 SVGEGT, per germline. The junction had 7 bases not matched to a gene; V was cut back by 5 bases and J by 0 bases. The CDR3 is made up of 16 amino acids.

This TCR was sampled from a woman under 40 who had recovered from COVID-19. The chain employs TRBV6-2 or TRBV6-3 and TRBJ1-5, with 7 bases that match TRBD1. Sequenced input: PBMCs or T cells enriched from blood (not recorded which). The CDR3 spells CASSRTGLYSNQPQHF. CDR3 DNA: TGTGCCAGCAGTAGGACAGGACTTTATAGCAATCAGCCCCAGCATTTT.